The 4 T cell receptor beta chains below were found in one sample sequenced in a study of CD4 T cells in relation to SARS-CoV-2 and coronaviruses. The method was immunoSEQ multiplex PCR; TCRdb's version includes in-frame clones alone and lacks a portion of them. This sample has 60,000 or so clones, with approximately 94% found just once. Before the COVID-19 pandemic, during about 2010-2018, CD4+ T cells were taken from unexposed donors. Sequenced material: naive CD4+ T cells from PBMCs. Subset given: naive CD4+ T cells isolated by negative enrichment. All receptors derive from a human donor in good health.

The rearrangement links TRBV25-1 to TRBJ1-2, with D perhaps matching TRBD1 (5 bases). This CDR3 is 14 amino acids long. CDR1 is MGHDK, CDR2 SYGVNS, per germline. The germline V and J ends were trimmed by 0 bases and 6 bases, with 11 bases remaining between them. CDR3 nucleotide sequence: TGTGCCAGCAGTGAATATACGGGGGAGCATGGCTACACCTTC. It codes for CASSEYTGEHGYTF.

V is TRBV3-1 (or the pseudogene TRBV3-2) and J is TRBJ1-5; D is unresolved. CDR1 and CDR2 from the germline V gene are LGHDT and YNNKEL (reference sequence). Trimming shortened V by 4 bases and J by 1 base, and 5 bases separated the two germline ends. The CDR3 extends over 13 amino acids. The CDR3, as DNA: TGTGCCAGCAGCCCCGGCAGCAATCAGCCCCAGCATTTT. It translates to CASSPGSNQPQHF.

J is TRBJ1-1 and V is TRBV5-8; no reliable D call. CDR3 length: 16 amino acids. Germline V gives CDR1 SGHTS, CDR2 YDEGEE. V dropped 3 bases and J dropped 2 bases, with 17 bases sitting between them. The CDR3 DNA sequence: TGTGCCAGCAGCTCCGAAACGTGGTATAGAAACACTGAAGCTTTCTTT. Amino acids: CASSSETWYRNTEAFF. The variable domain in full, completed from reference TRBV5-8 and TRBJ1-1, reads EAGVTQSPTHLIKTRGQQATLRCSPISGHTSVYWYQQALGLGLQFLLWYDEGEERNRGNFPPRFSGRQFPNYSSELNVNALELEDSALYLCASSSETWYRNTEAFFGQGTRLTVV.

The chain has TRBV6-5 and TRBJ2-7, with 9 bases fitting TRBD1. V dropped 0 bases and J dropped 6; count of bases not matched to a gene: 6. CDR3 length: 15 residues. Germline CDR1 MNHEY, CDR2 SVGAGI. Here the CDR3 DNA reads TGTGCCAGCAGTTACTCCGGACAGGGGATCGGCGAGCAGTACTTC. It codes for CASSYSGQGIGEQYF.